This record covers a single TCR beta chain. This receptor's antigen is unknown. Base qualities were left out, and no much larger clone turns up one base away. Receptor amplification or capture employed the immunoSEQ multiplex PCR assay. TCRdb provides this immuneACCESS table in a form limited to in-frame rearrangements. Some clones are lacking; in checked studies, under half of them reflect an unresolved V gene, and why the rest are absent is not known. The sample includes 65,000 to 70,000 clones, with around 92% observed a single time. The ten largest clones add up to roughly 2% of the sample. These data originate in a study of T cell changes during pregnancy in multiple sclerosis (dated by TCRdb to about 2019). With regard to the full study: Changes in the T cell repertoire over the course of pregnancy were examined in this study in women with multiple sclerosis.

The CDR3, from cysteine to phenylalanine, totals 15 residues. Kept here is only the CDR3 DNA, which spans 45 bases and is read in frame from base 1. Germline trimming amounts to 8 bases on V and 0 bases on J, with 6 as the count of junction bases outside the gene matches. Via the germline V gene, CDR1 is SNHLY and CDR2 FYNNEI. The chain links TRBV2 with TRBJ1-3; 8 bases in the junction line up with TRBD1. This clonotype was obtained from a female donor in good health, enrolled as a control in a pregnancy study. This specimen consisted of peripheral blood, obtained in the third trimester of pregnancy. The DNA sequence is TGTGCCAGCGGACAGGGATTCTTCTCTGGAAACACCATATATTTT. This is translated as CASGQGFFSGNTIYF.